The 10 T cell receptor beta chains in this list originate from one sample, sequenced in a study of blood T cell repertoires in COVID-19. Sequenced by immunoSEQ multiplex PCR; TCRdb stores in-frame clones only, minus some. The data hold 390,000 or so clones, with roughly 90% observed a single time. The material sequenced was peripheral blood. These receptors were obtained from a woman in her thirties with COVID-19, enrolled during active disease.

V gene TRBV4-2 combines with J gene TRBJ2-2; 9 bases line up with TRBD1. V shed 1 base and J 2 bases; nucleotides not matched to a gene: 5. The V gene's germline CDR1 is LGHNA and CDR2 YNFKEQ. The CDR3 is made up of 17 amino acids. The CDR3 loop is CASSQASGQGNTGELFF. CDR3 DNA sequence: TGTGCCAGCAGCCAAGCATCGGGACAGGGAAACACCGGGGAGCTGTTTTTT.

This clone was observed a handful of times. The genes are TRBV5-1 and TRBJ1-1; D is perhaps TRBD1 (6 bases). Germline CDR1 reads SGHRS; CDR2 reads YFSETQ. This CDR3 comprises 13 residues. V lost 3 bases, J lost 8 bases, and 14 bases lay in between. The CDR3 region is CASSWDRDKEAFF. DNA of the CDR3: TGCGCCAGCAGCTGGGACCGGGACAAGGAAGCTTTCTTT.

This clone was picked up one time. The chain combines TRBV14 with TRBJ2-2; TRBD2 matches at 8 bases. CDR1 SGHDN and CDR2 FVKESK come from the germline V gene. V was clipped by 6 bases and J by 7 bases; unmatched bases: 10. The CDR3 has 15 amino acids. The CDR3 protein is CASSQLAVIGGELFF. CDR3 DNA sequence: TGTGCCAGCAGTCAACTAGCGGTTATTGGCGGGGAGCTGTTTTTT.

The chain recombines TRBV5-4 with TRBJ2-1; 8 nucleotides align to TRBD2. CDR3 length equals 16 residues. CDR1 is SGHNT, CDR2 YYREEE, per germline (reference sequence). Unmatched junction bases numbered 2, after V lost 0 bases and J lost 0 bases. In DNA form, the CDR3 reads TGTGCCAGCAGCTTGGAACTAGCGGTCTCCTACAATGAGCAGTTCTTC. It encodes CASSLELAVSYNEQFF.

The CDR3 nucleotides read TGTGCCAGCAGTTTGGAGGCTCCGGGGACTAGCGGGGGGATCTTCACAGATACGCAGTATTTT. Translated: CASSLEAPGTSGGIFTDTQYF. The chain carries TRBV28 and TRBJ2-3, with 15 bases identical to TRBD2. The trim removed 3 bases at V and 2 bases at J, leaving 15 bases unmatched. The CDR3 spans 21 residues. Germline values: CDR1 MDHEN, CDR2 SYDVKM.

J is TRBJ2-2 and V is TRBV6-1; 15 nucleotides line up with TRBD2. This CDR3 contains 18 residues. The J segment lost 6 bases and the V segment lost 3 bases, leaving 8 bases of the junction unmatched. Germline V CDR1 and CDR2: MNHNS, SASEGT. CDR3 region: CASSDGLAGGPVAGELFF. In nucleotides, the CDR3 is TGTGCCAGCAGTGACGGACTAGCGGGAGGGCCGGTGGCCGGGGAGCTGTTTTTT.

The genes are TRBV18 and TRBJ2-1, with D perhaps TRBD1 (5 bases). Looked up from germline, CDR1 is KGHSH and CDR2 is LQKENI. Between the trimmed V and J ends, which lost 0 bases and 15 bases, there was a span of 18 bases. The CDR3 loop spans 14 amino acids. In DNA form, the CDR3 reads TGTGCCAGCTCACCACCTAGTGGCCGGCAGGGTTTGTTCTTC. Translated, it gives CASSPPSGRQGLFF. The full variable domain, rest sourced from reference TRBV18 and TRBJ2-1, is NAGVMQNPRHLVRRRGQEARLRCSPMKGHSHVYWYRQLPEEGLKFMVYLQKENIIDESGMPKERFSAEFPKEGPSILRIQQVVRGDSAAYFCASSPPSGRQGLFFGPGTRLTVL.

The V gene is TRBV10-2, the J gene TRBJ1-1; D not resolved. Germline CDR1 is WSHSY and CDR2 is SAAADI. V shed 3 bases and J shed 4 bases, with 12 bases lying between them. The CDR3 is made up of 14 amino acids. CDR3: CASSERGRGTEAFF. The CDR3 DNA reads TGCGCCAGCAGTGAACGGGGTCGGGGCACTGAAGCTTTCTTT.

The CDR3 DNA sequence: TGTGCCAGTAGGAAGCGGTCGAATGAAAAACTGTTTTTT. Translating it yields CASRKRSNEKLFF. The chain couples TRBV19 to TRBJ1-4, with D unresolved. The CDR3 is 13 residues long. V dropped 6 bases and J dropped 5 bases, with 10 bases sitting between them. In germline, CDR1 is LNHDA, CDR2 SQIVND (reference sequence).

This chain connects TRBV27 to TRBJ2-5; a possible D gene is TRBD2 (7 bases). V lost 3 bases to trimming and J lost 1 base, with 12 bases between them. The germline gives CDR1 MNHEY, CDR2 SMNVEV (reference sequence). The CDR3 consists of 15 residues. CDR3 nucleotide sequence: TGTGCCAGCAGTTTGCGGGGGCGTCCCCAAGAGACCCAGTACTTC. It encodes CASSLRGRPQETQYF.